The text below deals with one T cell receptor (beta chain). This clone was counted a few times. This clone's antigen is unknown. Base quality data are lacking; no much larger clone is found one base away. Healthy HIV-negative adults with no recently reported acute infections or vaccinations were included as donors. Every donor was a Caucasian adult living in Nashville, Tennessee, USA. CD4+ T cells were enriched by magnetic negative selection; naive cells were then positively selected on CD45RA, and the negative fraction formed the memory subset. Blood was obtained by leukapheresis, after which PBMCs were separated by Ficoll-Histopaque density gradient centrifugation and cryopreserved in liquid nitrogen vapor phase. Analytical flow cytometry was used to check the purity and quantity of each magnetically sorted T cell population. From each sorted fraction, genomic DNA was isolated and quantified by UV absorbance on a Nanodrop 2000c.

V is pruned by 0 bases and J by 0 bases, leaving 6 bases of the junction without a gene match. From the germline V gene, CDR1 is LGHNT and CDR2 is FRNRAP. The CDR3, cysteine through phenylalanine, is 18 amino acids long. Only the CDR3 region is kept as DNA, spanning 54 bases read in frame from base 1. Using the deep immunoSEQ assay, TCR CDR3 regions were amplified from genomic DNA by multiplex PCR. Extracted genomic DNA from each cell subset was distributed evenly across all wells of several immunoSEQ 96-well plates, and each plate was treated as a replicate. For sorted subsets, 200 to 250 ng genomic DNA, equal to 25,000 to 35,000 T cell genomes, was loaded into each replicate PCR. Purified libraries were measured with a Qubit 3.0 fluorometer, size-checked on a Bioanalyzer 2100, and measured again with the KAPA Library Quantification kit. Every immunoSEQ 96-well plate was sequenced on a separate single-read 150-cycle Illumina NextSeq 550 flow cell. The study's own analysis went as follows. The immunoSEQ output contained only junctional sequences without quality scores, so filtering could not match that applied to full-length reads. Sequences were annotated with PyIR, a Python wrapper for IgBLAST v1.9, and V/J genes and CDR3 were assigned using IMGT germline references. Reads were removed for weak V/J assignments (E-value above 1e-6), missing CDR3, stop codons, out-of-frame junctions, or ambiguous translated residues. V3J clonotypes were defined as sequences sharing the same inferred V gene, J gene, and CDR3 amino acid sequence. To compute the percentage overlap between repertoires, the number of shared unique clonotypes was divided by the size of the smaller repertoire. Repertoire richness was assessed with RTK rarefaction, the Chao1 estimator, and Recon v2.1 estimates of unobserved clonotypes. Generation probabilities were computed with OLGA for all TCRbeta clonotypes obtained by the gDNA method from several donors. This is the immuneACCESS table as TCRdb keeps it, with only in-frame sequences that have V and J called. A part of the clones is gone; compared with another copy, unresolved V genes explain less than half, and the rest is unexplained. V, J and clone size are those of that table, while D and trimming were read from the DNA. Recorded for this sample are 150,000 to 200,000 clones; around 63% of them occurred a single time. The ten largest clones add up to less than 11% of the sample.

The data originate from a study of shared clonotypes between healthy human individuals (dated by TCRdb to 2018 to 2020). For the wider study: The cohort comprised two women and three men aged 18 to 49 years. Leukapheresis yielded between about 0.8 and 9.5 billion PBMCs per donor. To estimate repertoire size and how much clonotypes are shared between individuals, the study performed deep sequencing of blood TCR repertoires from 4 to 6 healthy adults. For each donor, three plates each were used for CD4 naive and CD4 memory, two plates were used for CD8 naive, and one plate was used for CD8 memory. To increase sequencing depth and limit assay-specific biases, different laboratories used diverse techniques to prepare libraries and sequence TCR repertoires. The paper as a whole reports these results and caveats: Naive subsets generally had larger estimated clonotype richness than memory subsets did. Pairwise subsampling indicated that sequencing depth was expected to affect the degree of clonotype sharing among donors. Sampling was restricted to blood, and TCR repertoires in tissues likely differ from the TCR repertoires found in blood. Roughly 5% of naive CD4, 3.5% of naive CD8, roughly 2.5% of memory CD4, and 0.4% of memory CD8 clonotypes were shared across a few donors. Even with the large sequencing depth, rarefaction of the sorted-subset datasets indicated that sequencing was incomplete. Because the study included a small number of donors, the genetic and exposure-history diversity represented was limited. Higher generation probabilities were observed for clonotypes shared by all four sorted-subset donors than for non-shared clonotypes.

This chain is built from TRBV12-5 and TRBJ2-3, with 10 junctional bases fitting TRBD2. The clonotype was recovered from a man aged 25-40 years in good health. Specimen: memory CD4+ T cells sorted from blood. What the cell subset or site label conveys for this sample: CD45RA-negative fraction. The nucleotides are TGTGCTAGTGGTTTGGTAACAAGGACTAGCGGCAGCACAGATACGCAGTATTTT. This is translated as CASGLVTRTSGSTDTQYF. Full variable domain (CDR3 extended with the reference TRBV12-5 and TRBJ2-3 proteins): DARVTQTPRHKVTEMGQEVTMRCQPILGHNTVFWYRQTMMQGLELLAYFRNRAPLDDSGMPKDRFSAEMPDATLATLKIQPSEPRDSAVYFCASGLVTRTSGSTDTQYFGPGTRLTVL.